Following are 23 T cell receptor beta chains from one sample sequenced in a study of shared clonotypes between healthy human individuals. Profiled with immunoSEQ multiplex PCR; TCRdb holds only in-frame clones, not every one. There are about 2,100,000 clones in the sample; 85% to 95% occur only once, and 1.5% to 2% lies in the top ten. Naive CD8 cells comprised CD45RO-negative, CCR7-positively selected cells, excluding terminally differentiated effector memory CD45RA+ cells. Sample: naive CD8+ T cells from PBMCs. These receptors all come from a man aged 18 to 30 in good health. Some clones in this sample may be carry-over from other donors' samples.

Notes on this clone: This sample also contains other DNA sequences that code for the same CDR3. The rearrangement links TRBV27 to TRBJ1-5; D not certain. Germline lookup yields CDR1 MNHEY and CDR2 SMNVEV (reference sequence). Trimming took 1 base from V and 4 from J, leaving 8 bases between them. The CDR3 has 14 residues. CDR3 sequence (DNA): TGTGCCAGCAGTTTATTAGGGTTAAATCAGCCCCAGCATTTT. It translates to CASSLLGLNQPQHF.

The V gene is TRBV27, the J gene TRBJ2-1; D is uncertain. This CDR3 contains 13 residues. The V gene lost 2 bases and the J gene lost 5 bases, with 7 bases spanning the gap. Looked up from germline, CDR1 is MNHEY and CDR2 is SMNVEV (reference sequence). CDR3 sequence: CASSLSADNEQFF. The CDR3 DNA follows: TGTGCCAGCAGTTTAAGCGCGGACAATGAGCAGTTCTTC.

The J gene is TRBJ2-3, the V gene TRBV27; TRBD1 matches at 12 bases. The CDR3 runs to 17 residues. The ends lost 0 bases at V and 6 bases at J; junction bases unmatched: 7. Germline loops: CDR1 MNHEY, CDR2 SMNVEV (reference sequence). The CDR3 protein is CASSLSGTGGGNDTQYF. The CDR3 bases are TGTGCCAGCAGTTTATCAGGGACAGGGGGCGGGAATGATACGCAGTATTTT.

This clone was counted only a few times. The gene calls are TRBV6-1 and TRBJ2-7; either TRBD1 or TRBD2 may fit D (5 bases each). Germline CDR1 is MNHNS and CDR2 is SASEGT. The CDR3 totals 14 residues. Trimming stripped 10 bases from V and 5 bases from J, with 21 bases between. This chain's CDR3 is CAINRLRGDHEQYF. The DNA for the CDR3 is TGTGCCATCAACAGACTACGAGGGGACCACGAGCAGTACTTC.

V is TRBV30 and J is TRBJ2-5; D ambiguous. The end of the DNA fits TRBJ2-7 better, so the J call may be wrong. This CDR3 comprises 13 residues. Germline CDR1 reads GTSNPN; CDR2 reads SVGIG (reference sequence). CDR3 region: CALTAEFLYEQYF. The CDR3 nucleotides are TGTGCCCTGACGGCGGAATTCCTCTACGAGCAGTACTTC.

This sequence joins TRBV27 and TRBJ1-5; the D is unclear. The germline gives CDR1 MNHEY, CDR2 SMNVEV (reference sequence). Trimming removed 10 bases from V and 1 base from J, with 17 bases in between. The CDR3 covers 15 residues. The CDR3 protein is CATRLTPGSNQPQHF. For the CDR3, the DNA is TGTGCCACCCGGTTGACCCCGGGGAGCAATCAGCCCCAGCATTTT.

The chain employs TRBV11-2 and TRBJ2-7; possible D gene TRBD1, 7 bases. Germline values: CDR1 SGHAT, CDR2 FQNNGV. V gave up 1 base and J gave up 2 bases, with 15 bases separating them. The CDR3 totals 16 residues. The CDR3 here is CASSLVRGTAAYEQYF. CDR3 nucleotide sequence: TGTGCCAGCAGCTTAGTGCGCGGGACAGCCGCCTACGAGCAGTACTTC.

CDR3 DNA: TGTGCCAGCAGCTTAGTTTCTAGCGGCACAGATACGCAGTATTTT. It yields the protein CASSLVSSGTDTQYF. This sequence joins TRBV7-8 and TRBJ2-3, with D perhaps TRBD2 (6 bases). Trimming left V 1 base short and J 1 base short, with 9 bases between. There are 15 residues in the CDR3. Looked up from germline, CDR1 is SGHVS and CDR2 is FQNEAQ. Full variable domain (rest looked up from reference TRBV7-8 and TRBJ2-3): GAGVSQSPRYKVAKRGQDVALRCDPISGHVSLFWYQQALGQGPEFLTYFQNEAQLDKSGLPSDRFFAERPEGSVSTLKIQRTQQEDSAVYLCASSLVSSGTDTQYFGPGTRLTVL.

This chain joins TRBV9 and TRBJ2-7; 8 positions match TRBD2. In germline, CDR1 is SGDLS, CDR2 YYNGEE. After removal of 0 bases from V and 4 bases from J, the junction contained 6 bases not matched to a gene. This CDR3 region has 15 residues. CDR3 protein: CASSVGSAGVYEQYF. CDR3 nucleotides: TGTGCCAGCAGCGTAGGCTCAGCGGGAGTGTACGAGCAGTACTTC.

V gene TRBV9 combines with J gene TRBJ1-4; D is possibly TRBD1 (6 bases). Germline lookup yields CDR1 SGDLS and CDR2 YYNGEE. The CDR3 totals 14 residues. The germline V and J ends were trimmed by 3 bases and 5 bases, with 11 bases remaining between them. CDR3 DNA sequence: TGTGCCAGCAGCGGAGGGGGACGGAATGAAAAACTGTTTTTT. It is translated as CASSGGGRNEKLFF.

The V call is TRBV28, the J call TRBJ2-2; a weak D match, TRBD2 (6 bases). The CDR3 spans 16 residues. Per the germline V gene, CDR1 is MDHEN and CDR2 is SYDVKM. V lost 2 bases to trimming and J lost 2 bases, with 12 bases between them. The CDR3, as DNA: TGTGCCAGCAGTTTACAGGCGGGACTCAACACCGGGGAGCTGTTTTTT. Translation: CASSLQAGLNTGELFF.

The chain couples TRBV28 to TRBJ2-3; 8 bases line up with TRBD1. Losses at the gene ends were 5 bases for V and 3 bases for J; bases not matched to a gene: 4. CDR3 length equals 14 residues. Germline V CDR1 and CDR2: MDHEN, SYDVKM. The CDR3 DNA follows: TGTGCCAGCAGTGAGGGACAGGAAACAGATACGCAGTATTTT. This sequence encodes CASSEGQETDTQYF.

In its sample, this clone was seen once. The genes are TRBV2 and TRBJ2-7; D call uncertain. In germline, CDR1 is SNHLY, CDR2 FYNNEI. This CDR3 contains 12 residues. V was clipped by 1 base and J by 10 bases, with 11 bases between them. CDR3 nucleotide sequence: TGTGCCAGCAGTGAAGGGCCGGTCCTACAGTACTTC. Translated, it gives CASSEGPVLQYF.

CDR3 nucleotide sequence: TGCGCCAGCAGCCAACCGACCAGAGGGGGGGCCGACTATGGCTACACCTTC. Its protein is CASSQPTRGGADYGYTF. The chain joins TRBV4-1 to TRBJ1-2; the D gene is possibly TRBD1 (6 bases). The CDR3 is 17 amino acids. The V gene lost 2 bases and the J gene lost 3 bases, with 19 bases spanning the gap. From germline, CDR1 is MGHRA and CDR2 YSYEKL.

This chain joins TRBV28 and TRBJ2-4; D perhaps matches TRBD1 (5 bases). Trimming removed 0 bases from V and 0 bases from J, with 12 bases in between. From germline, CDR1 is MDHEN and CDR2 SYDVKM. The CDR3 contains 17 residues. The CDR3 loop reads CASSLWGLELAKNIQYF. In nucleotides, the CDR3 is TGTGCCAGCAGTTTATGGGGGCTGGAACTAGCCAAAAACATTCAGTACTTC.

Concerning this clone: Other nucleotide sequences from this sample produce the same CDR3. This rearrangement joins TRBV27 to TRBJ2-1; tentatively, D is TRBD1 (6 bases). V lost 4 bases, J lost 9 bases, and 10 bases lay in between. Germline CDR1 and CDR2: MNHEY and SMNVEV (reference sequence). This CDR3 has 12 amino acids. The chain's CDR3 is CASSSQGSEQFF. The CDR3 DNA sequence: TGTGCCAGCAGTTCCCAGGGGAGTGAGCAGTTCTTC.

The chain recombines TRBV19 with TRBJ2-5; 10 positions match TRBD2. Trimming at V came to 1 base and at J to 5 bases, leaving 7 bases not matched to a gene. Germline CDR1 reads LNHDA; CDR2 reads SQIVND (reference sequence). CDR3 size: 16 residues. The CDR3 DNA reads TGTGCCAGTAGTATAGTGCTAGCGGGAGAAGAGGAGACCCAGTACTTC. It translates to CASSIVLAGEEETQYF.

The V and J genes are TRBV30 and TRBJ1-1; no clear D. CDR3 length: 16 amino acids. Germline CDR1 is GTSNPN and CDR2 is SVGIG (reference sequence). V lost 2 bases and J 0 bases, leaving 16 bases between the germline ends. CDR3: CAWSSPSFALNTEAFF. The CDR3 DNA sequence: TGTGCCTGGAGTTCACCTTCCTTTGCCTTGAACACTGAAGCTTTCTTT. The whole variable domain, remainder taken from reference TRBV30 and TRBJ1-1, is SQTIHQWPATLVQPVGSPLSLECTVEGTSNPNLYWYRQAAGRGLQLLFYSVGIGQISSEVPQNLSASRPQDRQFILSSKKLLLSDSGFYLCAWSSPSFALNTEAFFGQGTRLTVV.

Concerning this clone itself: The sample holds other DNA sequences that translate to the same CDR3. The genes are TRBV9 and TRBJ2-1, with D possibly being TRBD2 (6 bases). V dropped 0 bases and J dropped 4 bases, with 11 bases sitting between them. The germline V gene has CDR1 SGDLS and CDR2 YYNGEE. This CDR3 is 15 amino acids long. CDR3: CASSVGGGAYNEQFF. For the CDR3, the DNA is TGTGCCAGCAGCGTAGGAGGAGGGGCTTACAATGAGCAGTTCTTC.

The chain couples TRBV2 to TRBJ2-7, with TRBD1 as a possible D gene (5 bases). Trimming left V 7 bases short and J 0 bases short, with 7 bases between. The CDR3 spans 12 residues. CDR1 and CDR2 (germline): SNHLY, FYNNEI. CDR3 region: CASTGASYEQYF. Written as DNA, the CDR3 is TGTGCCAGCACTGGGGCCTCCTACGAGCAGTACTTC.

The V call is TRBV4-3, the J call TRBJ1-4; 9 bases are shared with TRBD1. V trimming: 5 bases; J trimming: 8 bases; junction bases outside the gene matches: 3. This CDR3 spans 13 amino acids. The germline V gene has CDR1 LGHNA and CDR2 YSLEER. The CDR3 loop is CASSDRGWEKLFF. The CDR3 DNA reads TGCGCCAGCAGCGACAGGGGGTGGGAAAAACTGTTTTTT.

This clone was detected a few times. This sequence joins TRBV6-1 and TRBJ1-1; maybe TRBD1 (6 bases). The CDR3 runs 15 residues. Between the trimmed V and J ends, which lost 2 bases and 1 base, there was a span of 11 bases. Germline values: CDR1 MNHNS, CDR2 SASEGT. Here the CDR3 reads CASSEKGVGNTEAFF. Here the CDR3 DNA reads TGTGCCAGCAGTGAAAAGGGGGTAGGGAACACTGAAGCTTTCTTT.

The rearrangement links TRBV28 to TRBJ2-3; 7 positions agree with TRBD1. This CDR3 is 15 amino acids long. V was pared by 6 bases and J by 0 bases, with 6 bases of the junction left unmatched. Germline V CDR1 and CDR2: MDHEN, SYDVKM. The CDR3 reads CASSQGTVSTDTQYF. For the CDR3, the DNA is TGTGCCAGCAGCCAAGGGACAGTTAGCACAGATACGCAGTATTTT. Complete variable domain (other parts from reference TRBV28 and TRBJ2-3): DVKVTQSSRYLVKRTGEKVFLECVQDMDHENMFWYRQDPGLGLRLIYFSYDVKMKEKGDIPEGYSVSREKKERFSLILESASTNQTSMYLCASSQGTVSTDTQYFGPGTRLTVL.